The clone carrying this TCR beta chain appeared a single time. The method was immunoSEQ multiplex PCR; TCRdb's version includes in-frame clones alone and lacks a portion of them. The sample consists of 160,000 or so clones, 81% of them appearing once. The sample belongs to a study of blood T cell repertoires in COVID-19. The sequence was collected from a human donor in a cohort sampled during active COVID-19. What was sequenced was peripheral blood.

The CDR3 here is CASTGTGGSMNTEAFF. The CDR3 DNA is TGTGCCAGTACCGGGACAGGGGGGTCTATGAACACTGAAGCTTTCTTT. The V gene is TRBV10-3, the J gene TRBJ1-1; 11 nucleotides line up with TRBD1. Germline lookup yields CDR1 ENHRY and CDR2 SYGVKD. The CDR3 sequence is 16 residues long. V shed 10 bases, J shed 0 bases, and the junction held 10 bases outside the gene matches.